The 31 T cell receptor beta chains presented below share a single source sample, sequenced in a study of human T cells and chemical hapten exposure. The time point was: patch test 1, 2 weeks after DPC sensitization. Noted treatment: therapeutic diphenylcyclopropenone sensitization with weekly scalp DPC. Using its own MiXCR run on the RACE reads, TCRdb lists one record per CDR3 protein. The table includes around 110,000 distinct CDR3 sequences, about 12% detected once. The input for sequencing was whole blood, taken in connection with sensitization to the hapten diphenylcyclopropenone (DPC). The source of these receptors is a woman between 50 and 59 years old with alopecia areata. Some clones in this sample may be carry-over from other donors' samples.

This clonotype was seen only a few times. In DNA, the CDR3 is TGTGCCAGCAGCTGGACTAGCGGGAGGATCTACATTCAGTACTTC. Its translation: CASSWTSGRIYIQYF. The rearrangement joins TRBV12-3 or TRBV12-4 to TRBJ2-4; 14 nucleotides line up with TRBD2. V was pared by 6 bases and J by 8 bases, with 6 bases of the junction left unmatched. The CDR3 totals 15 residues.

In regard to this clonotype: One end of the junction is discordant with germline, which a read error may explain. V gene TRBV11-2 combines with J gene TRBJ2-1, with 7 bases that match TRBD2. The germline V gene encodes CDR1 SGHAT and CDR2 FQNNGV. The length of the CDR3 is 15 residues. This CDR3 reads CASSLPGRARNEQLF. CDR3 DNA sequence: TGTGCCAGCAGCTTGCCTGGGAGGGCCCGCAATGAGCAGCTCTTC. Together with reference TRBV11-2 and TRBJ2-1, the CDR3 gives the full variable domain: EAGVAQSPRYKIIEKRQSVAFWCNPISGHATLYWYQQILGQGPKLLIQFQNNGVVDDSQLPKDRFSAERLKGVDSTLKIQPAKLEDSAVYLCASSLPGRARNEQLFGPGTRLTVL.

This clonotype turned up a few times. The chain couples TRBV6-5 to TRBJ1-1; D perhaps matches TRBD1 (6 bases). Trimming took 0 bases from V and 10 from J, leaving 9 bases between them. The CDR3 spans 12 residues. Looked up from germline, CDR1 is MNHEY and CDR2 is SVGAGI. The CDR3 nucleotides read TGTGCCAGCAGTTACTCAGAGGGGGGAGCTTTCTTT. Translated: CASSYSEGGAFF.

The genes are TRBV20-1 and TRBJ2-4, with D possibly TRBD2 on 6 matching bases. Germline V gene data show CDR1 as DFQATT and CDR2 as SNEGSKA (reference sequence). The germline V and J ends were trimmed by 6 bases and 5 bases, with 17 bases remaining between them. This CDR3 has 14 residues. In DNA form, the CDR3 reads TGCAGTGCGACCTATAGCGGTCGCCAAAACATTCAGTACTTC. Translated: CSATYSGRQNIQYF.

This clonotype was detected only a few times. The rearrangement links TRBV5-1 to TRBJ2-3; the D gene is possibly TRBD1 (6 bases). The germline V gene has CDR1 SGHRS and CDR2 YFSETQ. This CDR3 comprises 15 residues. Trimming stripped 7 bases from V and 0 bases from J, with 15 bases between. The CDR3 nucleotides read TGCGCCAGCGTCGTGGGGGCGGCCAGCACAGATACGCAGTATTTT. It yields the protein CASVVGAASTDTQYF.

There are many counts of this clonotype. The chain recombines TRBV20-1 with TRBJ1-2; D ambiguous. This CDR3 has 12 amino acids. Looked up from germline, CDR1 is DFQATT and CDR2 is SNEGSKA (reference sequence). V was trimmed by 6 bases and J by 1 base, leaving 9 bases between them. This chain's CDR3 is CSAYDLNYGYTF. In nucleotides, the CDR3 is TGCAGTGCCTATGATCTTAACTATGGCTACACCTTC.

This clonotype was detected ten times or more. The V and J genes are TRBV27 and TRBJ2-1, with TRBD2 identical over 15 bases. Trimming took 5 bases from V and 7 from J; bases not matched to a gene: 6. Germline CDR1 and CDR2: MNHEY and SMNVEV (reference sequence). The length of the CDR3 is 16 residues. CDR3 coding DNA: TGTGCCAGCAGTCCAAGAGGGACTAGCGGGAGGAATGAGCAGTTCTTC. Protein sequence: CASSPRGTSGRNEQFF.

This clonotype turned up a few times. The chain carries TRBV28 and TRBJ1-3; maybe TRBD1 (5 bases). The CDR3 covers 16 residues. Trimming pared 0 bases from V and 4 bases from J, leaving 13 bases between. CDR1 is MDHEN and CDR2 is SYDVKM in the germline V gene. The CDR3 here is CASSLWDTGYGNTIYF. The CDR3 DNA follows: TGTGCCAGCAGTTTATGGGACACGGGCTACGGAAACACCATATATTTT.

Many counts were recorded for this clonotype. The gene calls are TRBV6-6 and TRBJ1-1, with D hard to call. V lost 8 bases, J lost 1 base, and 11 bases lay in between. Germline lookup yields CDR1 MNHNY and CDR2 SVGAGI (reference sequence). CDR3 size: 13 residues. The CDR3 nucleotides are TGTGCCAGCCTTTCGGTTCCGAACACTGAAGCTTTCTTT. Translation: CASLSVPNTEAFF.

This sequence joins TRBV19 and TRBJ1-2; tentatively, D is TRBD1 (6 bases). CDR1 LNHDA and CDR2 SQIVND come from the germline V gene (reference sequence). V shed 4 bases and J shed 2 bases, with 11 bases lying between them. This CDR3 contains 14 residues. CDR3 sequence reads: CASSTGQNNYGYTF. In DNA, the CDR3 is TGTGCCAGTAGTACCGGACAGAACAACTATGGCTACACCTTC.

This clonotype was detected only a few times. The gene calls are TRBV6-5 and TRBJ1-6; a weak D match, TRBD1 (5 bases). V gave up 5 bases and J gave up 11 bases, with 16 bases separating them. CDR3 length: 14 residues. Germline V gives CDR1 MNHEY, CDR2 SVGAGI. CDR3 protein: CASSPLDRGAPLHF. The CDR3 nucleotides are TGTGCCAGCAGTCCCCTCGACCGAGGGGCACCCCTCCACTTT.

This clonotype was found a few times. This chain connects TRBV5-1 to TRBJ1-6; a possible D gene is TRBD1 (5 bases). V shed 0 bases and J shed 8 bases, with 18 bases lying between them. This CDR3 is built from 17 residues. Germline loops: CDR1 SGHRS, CDR2 YFSETQ. CDR3: CASSLAGASIGDSPLHF. The CDR3 bases are TGCGCCAGCAGCTTGGCCGGGGCCTCCATTGGGGATTCACCCCTCCACTTT.

V and J are TRBV6-1 and TRBJ1-3; D not resolved. Trimming cost V 7 bases and J 4 bases, with 8 bases left between them. The CDR3 runs 12 residues. Germline V gives CDR1 MNHNS, CDR2 SASEGT. CDR3: CASNHLGNTIYF. The CDR3 nucleotides are TGTGCCAGCAATCATCTGGGAAACACCATATATTTT.

This clonotype was counted many times. The CDR3 coding sequence is TGTGCCAGCAGAGAGGGACTTTCAGATACGCAGTATTTT. It is translated as CASREGLSDTQYF. The genes are TRBV6-5 and TRBJ2-3; tentatively, D is TRBD2 (6 bases). Trimming pared 6 bases from V and 4 bases from J, leaving 11 bases between. This CDR3 has 13 residues. The germline CDR1 and CDR2 sequences are MNHEY and SVGAGI.

Ten or more counts support this clonotype. This rearrangement joins TRBV28 to TRBJ1-1; no definite D call. The length of the CDR3 is 14 residues. V gave up 3 bases and J gave up 0 bases, with 8 bases separating them. CDR1 and CDR2 from the germline V gene are MDHEN and SYDVKM. In nucleotides, the CDR3 is TGTGCCAGCAGTTTCCCGGGGATGAACACTGAAGCTTTCTTT. Translation gives CASSFPGMNTEAFF.

In this sample, this clonotype turned up a few times. The chain couples TRBV10-3 to TRBJ2-1, with D possibly being TRBD2 (5 bases). V lost 6 bases and J 2 bases, leaving 11 bases between the germline ends. The CDR3 runs 14 residues. The germline V gene has CDR1 ENHRY and CDR2 SYGVKD. CDR3 in amino acids: CAISPEDPYNEQFF. The CDR3 DNA is TGTGCCATCAGCCCGGAGGATCCCTACAATGAGCAGTTCTTC.

This clonotype has only a few counts. The chain employs TRBV10-1 and TRBJ1-1; D remains ambiguous. The CDR3 spans 16 residues. Germline-derived CDR1 and CDR2 are WNHNN and SYGVQD (reference sequence). V was trimmed by 5 bases and J by 2 bases, leaving 18 bases between them. The CDR3 DNA reads as TGCGCCAGCAGTATCTCCCGTGGTCCGCGAAACACTGAAGCTTTCTTT. Amino acid sequence: CASSISRGPRNTEAFF.

This clonotype has only a few counts. This chain connects TRBV6-1 to TRBJ2-5, with D perhaps TRBD2 (6 bases). Trimming stripped 7 bases from V and 1 base from J, with 13 bases between. From germline, CDR1 is MNHNS and CDR2 SASEGT. This CDR3 is 14 amino acids long. CDR3 DNA: TGTGCCAGCACCGCGGGGAGTTCCCAAGAGACCCAGTACTTC. It codes for CASTAGSSQETQYF.

This chain links TRBV28 with TRBJ1-1; D might be TRBD1 (5 bases). The length of the CDR3 is 15 residues. V was clipped by 7 bases and J by 4 bases, with 19 bases between them. CDR1 is MDHEN, CDR2 SYDVKM, per germline. The CDR3 loop is CASKDQTGVGTEAFF. The CDR3 bases are TGTGCCAGCAAAGATCAGACGGGGGTCGGCACTGAAGCTTTCTTT.

V usage is TRBV28 and J usage is TRBJ2-6, with 9 positions matching TRBD1. The CDR3 spans 15 residues. Trimming cost V 6 bases and J 8 bases; bases outside gene matches: 8. The germline CDR1 and CDR2 sequences are MDHEN and SYDVKM. The CDR3: CASRRDRVGSNVLTF. The CDR3 DNA reads TGTGCCAGCAGAAGGGACAGGGTTGGTTCCAACGTCCTGACTTTC.

This clonotype has a count of ten or more. The junction does not match germline at one end; this may be a read error. The rearrangement uses TRBV18 and TRBJ1-5; D is undetermined. Germline assignment: CDR1 KGHSH and CDR2 LQKENI. This CDR3 is built from 16 residues. The CDR3 here is CASSPPRAVDNQPQHF. The CDR3 DNA reads TGTGCCAGCTCGCCACCACGCGCAGTAGACAATCAGCCCCAGCATTTT.

V and J are TRBV18 and TRBJ2-7, with TRBD1 matching over 7 bases. This CDR3 is 15 amino acids long. The V segment lost 1 base and the J segment 0 bases; nucleotides outside the gene matches: 3. Germline V CDR1 and CDR2: KGHSH, LQKENI. CDR3 in amino acids: CASSPQGGYSYEQYF. CDR3 bases: TGTGCCAGCTCACCACAAGGGGGCTACTCCTACGAGCAGTACTTC.

This clonotype turned up a few times. The gene calls are TRBV4-3 and TRBJ1-1; D is perhaps TRBD1 (6 bases). The CDR3 spans 13 residues. The germline V gene encodes CDR1 LGHNA and CDR2 YSLEER. Trimming took off 2 bases at V and 9 bases at J, with 13 bases between the two ends. CDR3 sequence reads: CASSQKQGGKAFF. DNA for the CDR3: TGCGCCAGCAGCCAAAAACAGGGCGGGAAAGCTTTCTTT.

This clonotype was picked up a small number of times. The chain combines TRBV9 with TRBJ2-3; D is possibly TRBD2 (7 bases). This CDR3 region has 17 residues. Per the germline V gene, CDR1 is SGDLS and CDR2 is YYNGEE. Trimming cost V 1 base and J 0 bases, with 15 bases left between them. CDR3 amino acids: CASSVRGAGYSTDTQYF. In DNA form, the CDR3 reads TGTGCCAGCAGCGTACGGGGGGCGGGTTACAGCACAGATACGCAGTATTTT.

The sample holds many counts of this clonotype. The chain couples TRBV18 to TRBJ2-3; D may be TRBD2 (5 bases). The germline V gene has CDR1 KGHSH and CDR2 LQKENI. The CDR3 is 14 amino acids. Trimming removed 3 bases from V and 0 bases from J, with 7 bases in between. CDR3 region: CASSPTGSTDTQYF. CDR3 coding DNA: TGTGCCAGCTCACCGACGGGGAGCACAGATACGCAGTATTTT.

Of note for this clonotype: Being one base from a much bigger clone, this may be a read error. The chain employs TRBV20-1 and TRBJ1-5; no definite D call. The V gene lost 0 bases and the J gene lost 1 base, with 10 bases spanning the gap. Germline V lookup: CDR1 DFQATT, CDR2 SNEGSKA (reference sequence). This CDR3 spans 15 amino acids. The CDR3 region has the DNA TGCAGTGCTAGAGATCCCCTTAGGAGCAATCAGCCCCAGCATTTT. Translating it yields CSARDPLRSNQPQHF.

Comment on this clonotype: A clone one base away is much larger, so this may be a read error. As DNA, the CDR3 is TGTGCCAGCAGTGACGGGAACACCGGGGAGCTGTTTTTT. It specifies CASSDGNTGELFF. The chain joins TRBV12-3 or TRBV12-4 to TRBJ2-2; the D is unclear. The CDR3 totals 13 residues. V was cut by 5 bases and J by 1 base, with 5 bases left in between.

This clonotype was counted only a few times. This chain connects TRBV4-1 to TRBJ2-1; a possible D gene is TRBD2 (5 bases). V was clipped by 3 bases and J by 8 bases, with 17 bases between them. This CDR3 is built from 15 residues. The germline gives CDR1 MGHRA, CDR2 YSYEKL. CDR3 in amino acids: CASSQRVLALYEQFF. CDR3 nucleotides: TGCGCCAGCAGCCAGCGGGTGTTAGCCCTTTATGAGCAGTTCTTC.

The V and J genes are TRBV9 and TRBJ2-1; no clear D. Germline-derived CDR1 and CDR2 are SGDLS and YYNGEE. Deletions cut 2 bases from V and 7 bases from J, with 10 bases between. The CDR3 is 13 residues long. CDR3 region: CASSVNWGNEQFF. CDR3 sequence (DNA): TGTGCCAGCAGCGTGAACTGGGGTAATGAGCAGTTCTTC.

V is TRBV29-1 and J is TRBJ1-1; no clear D. Per germline, CDR1 SQVTM and CDR2 ANQGSEA. The CDR3 spans 11 residues. Trimming left V 7 bases short and J 5 bases short, with 11 bases between. CDR3 amino acids: CSAQDLTEAFF. The DNA of the CDR3 is TGCAGCGCCCAGGACCTGACTGAAGCTTTCTTT.

This clonotype showed up just a few times. This rearrangement joins TRBV12-3 or TRBV12-4 to TRBJ2-3; D gene ambiguous. The CDR3 totals 13 residues. The V and J ends lost 6 bases and 4 bases respectively, with 11 bases between them. CDR3 in amino acids: CASRPTLADTQYF. Written as DNA, the CDR3 is TGTGCCAGCAGACCCACCCTGGCAGATACGCAGTATTTT.